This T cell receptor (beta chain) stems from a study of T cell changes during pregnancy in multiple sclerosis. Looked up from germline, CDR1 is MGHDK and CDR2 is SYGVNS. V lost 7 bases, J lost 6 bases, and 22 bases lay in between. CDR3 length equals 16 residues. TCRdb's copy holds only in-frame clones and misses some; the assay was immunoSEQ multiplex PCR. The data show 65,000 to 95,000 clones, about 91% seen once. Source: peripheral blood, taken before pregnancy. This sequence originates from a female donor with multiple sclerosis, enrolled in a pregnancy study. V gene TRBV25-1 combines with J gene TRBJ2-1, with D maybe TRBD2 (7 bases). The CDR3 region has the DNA TGTGCCAGCACCAGACTGGGGGGGGGCAACTTCAATGAGCAGTTCTTC. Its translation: CASTRLGGGNFNEQFF.